This TCR delta chain was profiled in a study of gamma-delta T cells after stem cell transplantation. V shed 1 base and J 7 bases; nucleotides not matched to a gene: 10. Germline CDR1 is TVYSNPD and CDR2 is GDNSRS (reference sequence). CDR3 length: 15 residues. This clone was detected many times. TCRdb reprocessed the RT-PCR reads through CATT. The sample contains 15,000 to 18,000 delta-chain clones, just under 9.5% of which appear only once. Material for sequencing was gamma-delta T cells. This TCR derives from a human donor. It is not recorded whose cells these are; they may come from a transplant donor. The V and J genes are TRDV3 and TRDJ1; 12 bases match TRDD3. CDR3 protein: CAFNIILGDTVKLIF. The CDR3 nucleotides read TGTGCCTTTAACATCATCCTGGGGGATACGGTTAAACTCATCTTT.